The T cell receptor beta chain under discussion was sequenced for a study of T-cell memory formation after mild COVID-19. As for the study in general: Clusters of TCRs were largely donor specific.

With constant-segment primers, 5'RACE yielded cDNA libraries of TCR alpha and TCR beta that carried sample barcodes and UMIs. TCRdb fed the 5' RACE reads into MiXCR, producing one record per CDR3 protein. The sample yields roughly 370,000 distinct CDR3 sequences, about 16% seen once. For this clonotype: What it binds is not known.

In germline, CDR1 is SEHNR, CDR2 FQNEAQ (reference sequence). The length of the CDR3 is 12 residues. Trimming left V 5 bases short and J 6 bases short, with 8 bases between. General study results and limits: Nothing confirmed that second-wave clones peaking on day 37 were specific for SARS-CoV-2. Several responding clones turned up in pre-infection memory, indicating that cross-reactive memory may have taken part.

The chain carries TRBV7-9 and TRBJ2-1; D is perhaps TRBD1 (5 bases). Material for sequencing was PBMCs or a T cell subset sorted from them (not recorded which). The clonotype comes from a man aged 18 to 29 who had mild COVID-19 (a few samples of this study predate the infection). Cell type and time point are not known. The CDR3 coding sequence is TGTGCCAGCAGCCACCAGGGCAATGAGCAGTTCTTC. This gives the protein CASSHQGNEQFF. The full variable domain, with the rest looked up from reference TRBV7-9 and TRBJ2-1, is DTGVSQNPRHKITKRGQNVTFRCDPISEHNRLYWYRQTLGQGPEFLTYFQNEAQLEKSRLLSDRFSAERPKGSFSTLEIQRTEQGDSAMYLCASSHQGNEQFFGPGTRLTVL.